The T cell receptor (beta chain) under discussion was sequenced for a study of regulatory T cells in long-lasting Graves disease. Looking at the study overall: The study counted Graves' disease as persistent given over 5 years of antithyroid drugs and positive TSH receptor antibodies.

Time point denoted: persistent/refractory GD, antithyroid drugs over 5 years with positive TRAb. Extracted RNA from PBMCs served as the source of the TCR library. Patients came through an endocrinology department, and that department was in Xi'an, China. Library construction for TCR beta used iRepertoire HTBI primers and Arm-PCR of CDR3 regions. TCRdb reprocessed the multiplex PCR reads via MiXCR and lists one record per CDR3 protein. The repertoire holds some 420,000 distinct CDR3 sequences, with around a fifth as singletons. The sample holds a few counts of this clonotype. Specimen: peripheral blood mononuclear cells (PBMCs), collected when the disease was refractory, from a patient treated with antithyroid drugs. The receptor was isolated from a female donor with Graves disease.

In nucleotides, the CDR3 is TGTGCCAGCACCCTGGACAGTTATGGCTACACCTTC. This gives the protein CASTLDSYGYTF. V usage is TRBV7-2 and J usage is TRBJ1-2; D might be TRBD1 (6 bases). V shed 7 bases and J shed 5 bases, with 11 bases lying between them. This CDR3 has 12 amino acids. Germline values: CDR1 SGHTA, CDR2 FQGNSA.